The T cell receptor beta chain described here comes from a study of blood T cells in healthy people across ages. Overall study findings and caveats: The recorded TCR beta diversity per million T cells decreased in a roughly linear manner with age. Comparison with aged donors showed that long-lived donors had more naive CD4+ cells and higher diversity.

Combining a sample-barcoded 5' primer with a J-beta primer mix, a second PCR ran for roughly 6 to 11 cycles. Sequencing of every sample gave 2.5 million or more CDR3-containing paired-end reads. MiXCR, run by TCRdb on the 5' RACE reads, gives a single entry per CDR3 protein. Of around 800,000 distinct CDR3 sequences listed, 35% to 50% are singletons. On this clonotype itself: Its target is unknown.

Trimming stripped 5 bases from V and 7 bases from J, with 24 bases between. There are 16 residues in the CDR3. From germline, CDR1 is SEHNR and CDR2 FQNEAQ (reference sequence). The origin of this receptor is a man older than 75 in good health. The V call is TRBV7-9, the J call TRBJ2-7, with D possibly TRBD2 on 6 matching bases. Sequenced: blood. The CDR3 is CASSPTSGGLGNEQYF. The CDR3 DNA reads TGTGCCAGCAGCCCTACTTCCGGGGGTCTAGGCAATGAGCAGTACTTC.